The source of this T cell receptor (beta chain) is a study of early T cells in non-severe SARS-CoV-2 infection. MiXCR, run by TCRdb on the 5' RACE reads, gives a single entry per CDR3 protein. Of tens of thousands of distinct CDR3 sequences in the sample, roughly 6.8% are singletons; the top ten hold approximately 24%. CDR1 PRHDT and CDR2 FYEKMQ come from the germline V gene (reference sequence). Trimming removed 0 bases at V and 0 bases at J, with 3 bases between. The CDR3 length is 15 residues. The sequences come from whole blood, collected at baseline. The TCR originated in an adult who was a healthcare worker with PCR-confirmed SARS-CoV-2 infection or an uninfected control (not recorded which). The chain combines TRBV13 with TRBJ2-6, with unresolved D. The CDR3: CASSLGTSGANVLTF. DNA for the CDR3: TGTGCCAGCAGCTTAGGGACCTCTGGGGCCAACGTCCTGACTTTC.